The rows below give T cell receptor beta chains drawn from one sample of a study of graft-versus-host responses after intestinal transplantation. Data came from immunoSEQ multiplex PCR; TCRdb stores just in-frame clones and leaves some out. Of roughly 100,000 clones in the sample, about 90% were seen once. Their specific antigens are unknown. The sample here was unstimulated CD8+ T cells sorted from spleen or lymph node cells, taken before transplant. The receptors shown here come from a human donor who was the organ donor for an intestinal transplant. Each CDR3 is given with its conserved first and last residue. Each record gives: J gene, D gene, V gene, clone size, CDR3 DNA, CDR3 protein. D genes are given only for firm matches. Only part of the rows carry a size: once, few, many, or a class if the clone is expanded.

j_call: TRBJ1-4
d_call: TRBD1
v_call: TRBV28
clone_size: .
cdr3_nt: TGTGCCACCAGTGGGACAGGGGCCTACGGAAATGAAAAACTGTTTTTT
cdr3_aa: CATSGTGAYGNEKLFF

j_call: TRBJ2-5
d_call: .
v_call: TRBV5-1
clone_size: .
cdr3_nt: TGCGCCAGCAGCTTCGACTTTGACTCGAGGTCTTCAAGGAGGGAGACCCAGTACTTC
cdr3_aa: CASSFDFDSRSSRRETQYF

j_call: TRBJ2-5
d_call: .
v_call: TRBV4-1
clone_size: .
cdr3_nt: TGCGCCTGCCGGGACACAGACGCGGAGACCCAGTACTTC
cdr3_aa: CACRDTDAETQYF

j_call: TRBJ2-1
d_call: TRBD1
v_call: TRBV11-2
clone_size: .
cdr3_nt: TGTGCCAGCAGCATTGGACAGGTAGACAATGAGCAGTTCTTC
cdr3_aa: CASSIGQVDNEQFF

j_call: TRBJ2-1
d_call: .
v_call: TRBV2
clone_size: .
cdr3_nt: TGTGCCAGCCAAGTAACGGGTACGCGGTACAATGAGCAGTTCTTC
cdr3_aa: CASQVTGTRYNEQFF

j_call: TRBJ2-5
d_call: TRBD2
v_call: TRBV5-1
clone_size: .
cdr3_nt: TGCGCCAGCAGCTTGGTGGGGGGGTTGGAGACCCAGTACTTC
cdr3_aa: CASSLVGGLETQYF

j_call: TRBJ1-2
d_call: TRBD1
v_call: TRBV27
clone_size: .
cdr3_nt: TGTGCCAGCAGTTTATCAGGGGGACAGGGAATCGGTGGCTACACCTTC
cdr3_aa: CASSLSGGQGIGGYTF

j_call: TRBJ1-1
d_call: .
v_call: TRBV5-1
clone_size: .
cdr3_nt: TGCGCCAGCAGCTTGGGGCGCGGAGCTTTCTTT
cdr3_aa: CASSLGRGAFF

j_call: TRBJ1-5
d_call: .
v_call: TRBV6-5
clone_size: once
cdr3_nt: TGTGCCAGCAGTTACTCGGGCCTTAGCAATCAGCCCCAGCATTTT
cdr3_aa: CASSYSGLSNQPQHF

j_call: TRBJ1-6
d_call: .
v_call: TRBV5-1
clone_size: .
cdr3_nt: TGCGCCAGCAGCTTGGTTCGGGGGTTGCGAAGTTCACCCCTCCACTTT
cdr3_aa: CASSLVRGLRSSPLHF

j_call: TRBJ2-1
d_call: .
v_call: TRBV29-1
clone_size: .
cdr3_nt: TGCAGCGTTTTGAGGGAGCATTACAATGAGCAGTTCTTC
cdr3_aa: CSVLREHYNEQFF

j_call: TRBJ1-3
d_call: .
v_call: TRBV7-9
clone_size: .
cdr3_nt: TGTGCCAGCAGCCCTACGGACTCAGGGGTCGGAAACACCATATATTTT
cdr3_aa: CASSPTDSGVGNTIYF

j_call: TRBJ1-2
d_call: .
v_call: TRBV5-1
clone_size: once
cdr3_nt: TGCGCCAGCAGCTTGGCTGGGGGGGCCGGGGGCTACACCTTC
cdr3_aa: CASSLAGGAGGYTF

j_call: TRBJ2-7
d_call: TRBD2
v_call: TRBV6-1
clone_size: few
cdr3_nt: TGTGCCAGCAGTGAGGAGGGATTAGCGGGAGGGCGGTACGAGCAGTACTTC
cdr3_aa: CASSEEGLAGGRYEQYF

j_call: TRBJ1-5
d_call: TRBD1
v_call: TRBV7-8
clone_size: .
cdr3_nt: TGTGCCAGCAGTTCAGGGGGGTGGCGTCAGCCCCAGCATTTT
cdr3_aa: CASSSGGWRQPQHF

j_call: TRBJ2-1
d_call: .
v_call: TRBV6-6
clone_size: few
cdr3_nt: TGTGCCAGCACAGGTTACTACAATGAGCAGTTCTTC
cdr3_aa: CASTGYYNEQFF

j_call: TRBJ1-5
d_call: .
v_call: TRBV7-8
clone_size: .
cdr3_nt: TGTGCCAGCAGCTCCGACAGCATTCAGCCCCAGCATTTT
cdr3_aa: CASSSDSIQPQHF

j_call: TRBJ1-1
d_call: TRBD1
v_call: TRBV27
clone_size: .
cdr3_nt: TGTGCCAGCAGTTTTATTCCGGGACAGGGTTCCACTGAAGCTTTCTTT
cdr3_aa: CASSFIPGQGSTEAFF

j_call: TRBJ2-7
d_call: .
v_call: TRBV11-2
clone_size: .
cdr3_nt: TGTGCCAGCAGCCCCCCGGACAGCACCTACGAGCAGTACTTC
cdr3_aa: CASSPPDSTYEQYF

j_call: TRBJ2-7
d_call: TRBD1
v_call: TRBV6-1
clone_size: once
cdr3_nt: TGTGCCAGCAGTGAGATGTGGGGGACAGATTATTACGAGCAGTACTTC
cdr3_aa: CASSEMWGTDYYEQYF

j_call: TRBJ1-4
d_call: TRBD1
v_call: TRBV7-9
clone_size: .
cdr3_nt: TGTGCCAGCAGCTTACTCGGGGCAGGGGGTGAAAAACTGTTTTTT
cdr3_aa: CASSLLGAGGEKLFF

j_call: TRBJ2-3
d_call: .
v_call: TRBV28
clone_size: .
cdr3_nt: TGTGCCAGCAGTCCCGGGACACTACGCACAGATACGCAGTATTTT
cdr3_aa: CASSPGTLRTDTQYF

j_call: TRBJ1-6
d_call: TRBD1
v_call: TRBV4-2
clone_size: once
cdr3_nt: TGTGCCAGCAGCCAGCAGGGGACAGACGTCAATAATTCACCCCTCCACTTT
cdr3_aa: CASSQQGTDVNNSPLHF

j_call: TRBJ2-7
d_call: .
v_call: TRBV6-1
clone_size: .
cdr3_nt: TGTGCCAGCAGTGAGTGGGCTAACCGCCCCTACGAGCAGTACTTC
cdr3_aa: CASSEWANRPYEQYF

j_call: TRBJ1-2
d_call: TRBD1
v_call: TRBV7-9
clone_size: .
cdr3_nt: TGTGCCAGCATCGATACAAGACAGGGGGCGGGAGGCTACACCTTC
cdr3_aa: CASIDTRQGAGGYTF

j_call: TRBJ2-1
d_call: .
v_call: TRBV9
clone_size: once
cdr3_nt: TGTGCCAGCAGCGGCGCATCCTACAATGAGCAGTTCTTC
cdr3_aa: CASSGASYNEQFF

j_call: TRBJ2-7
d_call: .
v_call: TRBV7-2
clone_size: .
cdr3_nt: TGTGCCAGCAGCTTAATCAGGGAGGCGTACGAGCAGTACTTC
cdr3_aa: CASSLIREAYEQYF

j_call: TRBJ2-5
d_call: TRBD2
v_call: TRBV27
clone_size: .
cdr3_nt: TGTGCCAGCAGACTAGCGGGCTCGGGGGAGACCCAGTACTTC
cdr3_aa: CASRLAGSGETQYF

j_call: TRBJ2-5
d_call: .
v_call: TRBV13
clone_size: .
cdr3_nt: TGTGCCAGCAGCGAGAGAGGGCCATTTGAAGAGACCCAGTACTTC
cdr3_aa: CASSERGPFEETQYF

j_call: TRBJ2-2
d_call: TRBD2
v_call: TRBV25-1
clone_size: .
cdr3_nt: TGTGCCAGCAGTGAACCCCTAGCGGGAGGGATCATATCTGGGGAGCTGTTTTTT
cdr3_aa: CASSEPLAGGIISGELFF

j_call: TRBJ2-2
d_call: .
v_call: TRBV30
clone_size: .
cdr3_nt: TGTGCCTGGAGTATGGGCCTCGGAAACACCGGGGAGCTGTTTTTT
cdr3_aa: CAWSMGLGNTGELFF

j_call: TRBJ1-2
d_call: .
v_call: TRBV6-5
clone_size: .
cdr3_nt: TGTGCCAGCAGTTACTCGAATCAGGCCAATGGCTACACCTTC
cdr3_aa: CASSYSNQANGYTF

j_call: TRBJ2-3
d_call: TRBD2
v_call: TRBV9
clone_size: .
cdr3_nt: TGTGCCAGCGGGACTAGCGGGAGGCCCCCTGGCACAGATACGCAGTATTTT
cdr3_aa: CASGTSGRPPGTDTQYF

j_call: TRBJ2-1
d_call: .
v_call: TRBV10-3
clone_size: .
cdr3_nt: TGTGCCATCAGTGAGGAGGGAGACTTTCTGTTCTTC
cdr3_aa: CAISEEGDFLFF

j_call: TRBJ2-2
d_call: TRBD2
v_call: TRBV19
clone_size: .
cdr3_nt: TGTGCCAGACCCCCGGGACTAGTCAACACCGGGGAGCTGTTTTTT
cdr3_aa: CARPPGLVNTGELFF

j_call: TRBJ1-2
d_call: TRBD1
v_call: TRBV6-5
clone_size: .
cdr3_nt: TGTGCCAGCAGTTCGACAGGGTTTGTGGATGGCTACACCTTC
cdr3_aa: CASSSTGFVDGYTF

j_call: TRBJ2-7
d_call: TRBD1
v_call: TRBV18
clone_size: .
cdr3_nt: TGTGCCAGCTCACCACGGGACAGGGCGTACTACGAGCAGTACTTC
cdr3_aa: CASSPRDRAYYEQYF

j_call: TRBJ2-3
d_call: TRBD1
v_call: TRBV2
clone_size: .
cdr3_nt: TGTGCCGCGACAGGGTTTGTCACAGATACGCAGTATTTT
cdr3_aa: CAATGFVTDTQYF

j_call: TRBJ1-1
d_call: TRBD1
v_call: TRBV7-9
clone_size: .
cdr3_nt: TGTGCCAGCAGTCAATCGACAGGGAGGAACACTGAAGCTTTCTTT
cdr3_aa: CASSQSTGRNTEAFF